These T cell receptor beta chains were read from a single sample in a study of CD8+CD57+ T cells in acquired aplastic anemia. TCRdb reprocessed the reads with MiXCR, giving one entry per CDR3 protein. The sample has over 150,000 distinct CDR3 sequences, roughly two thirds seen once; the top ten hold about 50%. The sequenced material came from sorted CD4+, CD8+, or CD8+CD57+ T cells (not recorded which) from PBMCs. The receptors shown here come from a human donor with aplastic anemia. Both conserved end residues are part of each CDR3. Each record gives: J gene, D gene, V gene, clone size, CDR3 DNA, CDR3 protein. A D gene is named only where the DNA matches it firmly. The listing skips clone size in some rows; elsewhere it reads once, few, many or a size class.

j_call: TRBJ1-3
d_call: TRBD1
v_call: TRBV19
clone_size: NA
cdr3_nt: TGTGCCAGCGGAAAGCGACAGGGGACTACCTCTGGAAACACCATATATTTT
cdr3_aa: CASGKRQGTTSGNTIYF

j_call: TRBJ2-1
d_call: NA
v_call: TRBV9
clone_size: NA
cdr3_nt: TGTGCCAGCAGCGGAGAGTCCTACAATGAGCAGTTCTTC
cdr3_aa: CASSGESYNEQFF

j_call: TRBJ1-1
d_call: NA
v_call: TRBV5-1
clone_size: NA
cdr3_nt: TGCGCCAGCAGCTTGGGGGATGAAGCTTTCTTT
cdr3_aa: CASSLGDEAFF

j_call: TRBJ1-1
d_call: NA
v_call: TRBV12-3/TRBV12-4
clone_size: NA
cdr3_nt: TGTGCCAGCAGCATGGCGGCTGAAGCTTTCTTT
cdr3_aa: CASSMAAEAFF

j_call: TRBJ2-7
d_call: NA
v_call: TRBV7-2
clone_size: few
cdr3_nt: TGTGCCAGCGGACAGACCTACGAGCAGTACTTC
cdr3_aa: CASGQTYEQYF

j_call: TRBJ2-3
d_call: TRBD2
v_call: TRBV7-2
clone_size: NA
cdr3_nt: TGTGCCAGCAGCTTACCAGCTAGCGGGGGGTCCTGGGTACGCGATACGCAGTATTTT
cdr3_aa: CASSLPASGGSWVRDTQYF

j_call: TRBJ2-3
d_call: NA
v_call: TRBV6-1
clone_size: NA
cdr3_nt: TGTGCCAGCAGAGCATCAGATCACACAGATACGCAGTATTTT
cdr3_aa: CASRASDHTDTQYF

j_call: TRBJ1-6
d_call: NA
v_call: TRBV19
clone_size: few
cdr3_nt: TGTGCCAGCGGCCAGGGCAACTATTCACCCCTCCACTTT
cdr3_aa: CASGQGNYSPLHF

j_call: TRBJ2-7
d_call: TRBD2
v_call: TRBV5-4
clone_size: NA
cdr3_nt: TGTGCGATGACTAGCGGGGGGCAATACGTGCAGTACTTC
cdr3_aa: CAMTSGGQYVQYF

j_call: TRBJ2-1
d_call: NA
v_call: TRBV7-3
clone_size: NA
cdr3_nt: TGTGCCAGCAGCTTAAGCGGGCCCTACAATGAGCAGTTCTTC
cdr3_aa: CASSLSGPYNEQFF

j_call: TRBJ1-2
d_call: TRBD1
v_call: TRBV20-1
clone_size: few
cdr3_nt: TGCAGTGCTAGTCCCGGGACAGGGGCTGGGGGTGGCTACACCTTC
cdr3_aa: CSASPGTGAGGGYTF

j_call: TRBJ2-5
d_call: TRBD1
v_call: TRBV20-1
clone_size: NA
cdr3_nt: TGCAGTGCTCGCCTTTTACAGGGGGGTGACTACGAGACCCAGTACTTC
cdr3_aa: CSARLLQGGDYETQYF

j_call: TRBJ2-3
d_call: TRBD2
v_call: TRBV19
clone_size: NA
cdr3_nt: TGTGCCAGTGAAACCGGGACTAGCGACACAGATACGCAGTATTTT
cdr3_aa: CASETGTSDTDTQYF

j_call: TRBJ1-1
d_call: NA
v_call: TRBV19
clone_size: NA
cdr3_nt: TGTGCCAGTAGTATATCTGGGACGGCGAACACTGAAGCTTTCTTT
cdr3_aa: CASSISGTANTEAFF

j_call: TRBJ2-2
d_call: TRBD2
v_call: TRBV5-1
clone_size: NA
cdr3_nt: TGCGCCAGCAGCTTGGTTGCAGCGGGAAGCACCGGGGAGCTGTTTTTT
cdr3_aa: CASSLVAAGSTGELFF

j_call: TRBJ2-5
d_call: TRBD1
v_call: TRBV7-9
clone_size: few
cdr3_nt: TGTGCCAGCAGAAGGACAGGGGTACAAGAGACCCAGTACTTC
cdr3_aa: CASRRTGVQETQYF

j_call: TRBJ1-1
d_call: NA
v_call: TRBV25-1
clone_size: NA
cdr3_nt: TGTGCCAGCCTACCCTATGGGGAGTGGACTGAAGCTTTCTTT
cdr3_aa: CASLPYGEWTEAFF

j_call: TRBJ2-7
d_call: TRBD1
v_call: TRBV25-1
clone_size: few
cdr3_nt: TGTGCCAGCGGAAGACAGGGATACGAGCAGTACTTC
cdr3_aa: CASGRQGYEQYF

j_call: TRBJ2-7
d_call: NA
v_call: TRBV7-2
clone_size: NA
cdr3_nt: TGTGCCAGCAGCGACCACCGGGACGGACGAACCTACGAGCAGTACTTC
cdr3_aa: CASSDHRDGRTYEQYF

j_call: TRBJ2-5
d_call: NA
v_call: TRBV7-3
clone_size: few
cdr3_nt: TGTGCCAGCAGCTTAGAGGGGACTGACGCGACCCAGTACTTC
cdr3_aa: CASSLEGTDATQYF

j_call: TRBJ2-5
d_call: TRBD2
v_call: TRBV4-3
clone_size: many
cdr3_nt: TGCGCCAGCAGCCAAGATGGGCGGGGGTCACAAGAGACCCAGTACTTC
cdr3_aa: CASSQDGRGSQETQYF

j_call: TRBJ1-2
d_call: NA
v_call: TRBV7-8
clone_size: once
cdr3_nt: TGTGCCAGCAGCGCCCAATCAACCGGGGGGCAGGGCTATGGCTACACCTTC
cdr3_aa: CASSAQSTGGQGYGYTF

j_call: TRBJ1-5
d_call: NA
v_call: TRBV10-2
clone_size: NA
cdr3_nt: TGCGCCAGCAGTGGGGTCGGAGAATCTCAGCCCCAGCATTTT
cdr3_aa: CASSGVGESQPQHF

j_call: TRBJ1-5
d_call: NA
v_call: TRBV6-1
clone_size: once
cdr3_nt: TGTGCCAGCAGTGGGTTGGGCCCCTTTAACCTGAAGCCCCAGCATTTT
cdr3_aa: CASSGLGPFNLKPQHF

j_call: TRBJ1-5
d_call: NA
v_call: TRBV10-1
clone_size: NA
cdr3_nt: TGCGCCAGCAGTGCGACCCCAGGGAAGTTGGGCAATCAGCCCCAGCATTTT
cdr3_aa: CASSATPGKLGNQPQHF

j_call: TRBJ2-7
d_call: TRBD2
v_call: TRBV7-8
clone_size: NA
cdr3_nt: TGTGCCAGCAGCCGTGATCTAGCGGGTGGCTACGAGCAGTACTTC
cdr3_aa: CASSRDLAGGYEQYF

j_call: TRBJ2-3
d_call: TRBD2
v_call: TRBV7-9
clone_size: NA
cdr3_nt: TGTGCCAGCAGCTGGGGCCACCAGCGGGGCAGCACAGATACGCAGTATTTT
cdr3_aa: CASSWGHQRGSTDTQYF

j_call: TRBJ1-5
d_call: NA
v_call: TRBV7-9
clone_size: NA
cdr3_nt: TGTGCCAGCAGCTTAGGACACTCCAATCAGCCCCAGCATTTT
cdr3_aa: CASSLGHSNQPQHF

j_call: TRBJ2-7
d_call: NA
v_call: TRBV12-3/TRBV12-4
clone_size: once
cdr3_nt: TGTGCCAGCAGGACGGACCCTCGCCACGAGCAGTACTTC
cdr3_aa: CASRTDPRHEQYF

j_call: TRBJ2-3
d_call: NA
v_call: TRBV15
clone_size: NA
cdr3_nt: TGTGCCACCAGCAGAGATCTAGCTTTAGATACGCAGTATTTT
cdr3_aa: CATSRDLALDTQYF